A single sample gave rise to the 30 T cell receptor beta chains below, sequenced in a study of early T cells in non-severe SARS-CoV-2 infection. Via MiXCR, TCRdb re-called the 5' RACE reads, giving one row per CDR3 protein. The sample holds tens of thousands of distinct CDR3 sequences; roughly a tenth are singletons and the top ten take more than 6.5%. The sequenced sample was whole blood. These TCRs come from an adult who was a healthcare worker with PCR-confirmed SARS-CoV-2 infection or an uninfected control (not recorded which).

This clonotype was detected ten times or more. The chain employs TRBV11-2 and TRBJ2-3; TRBD1 is a possible D gene (7 bases). Germline lookup yields CDR1 SGHAT and CDR2 FQNNGV. The CDR3 length is 13 residues. Trimming stripped 8 bases from V and 9 bases from J, with 18 bases between. The DNA of the CDR3 is TGTGCCAGCGAAGTCCCAGGGGGGAGAACGCAGTATTTT. Residues: CASEVPGGRTQYF.

This clonotype was detected many times. The chain uses TRBV18 and TRBJ1-1, with unresolved D. Deletions cut 0 bases from V and 11 bases from J, with 7 bases between. Germline-derived CDR1 and CDR2 are KGHSH and LQKENI. The CDR3 extends over 11 amino acids. The CDR3 sequence is CASSPPGIAFF. CDR3 nucleotide sequence: TGTGCCAGCTCACCACCGGGTATTGCTTTCTTT.

This clonotype has a count of ten or more. The V and J genes are TRBV7-2 and TRBJ2-2; 10 bases map to TRBD1. The V gene's germline CDR1 is SGHTA and CDR2 FQGNSA. The CDR3 spans 17 residues. Unmatched junction bases numbered 11, after V lost 4 bases and J lost 6 bases. CDR3 nucleotides: TGTGCCAGCAGCTCACCTTATCGGGACAGGGGATCCGGGGAGCTGTTTTTT. Translated, it gives CASSSPYRDRGSGELFF.

This clonotype was detected ten times or more. The rearrangement joins TRBV7-3 to TRBJ1-1; D might be TRBD1 (5 bases). The CDR3 totals 15 residues. V shed 1 base and J shed 1 base, with 10 bases lying between them. Germline-derived CDR1 and CDR2 are SGHTA and FQGTGA. The CDR3 sequence: CASSLMLGENTEAFF. The DNA for the CDR3 is TGTGCCAGCAGCTTAATGCTAGGGGAGAACACTGAAGCTTTCTTT.

This clonotype was seen many times. The gene calls are TRBV5-1 and TRBJ2-7, with 9 bases identical to TRBD1. The germline CDR1 and CDR2 sequences are SGHRS and YFSETQ. This CDR3 is built from 13 residues. V dropped 6 bases and J dropped 4; count of bases not matched to a gene: 5. CDR3 bases: TGCGCCAGCACTGGACAGGGGACTTACGAGCAGTACTTC. Amino acid sequence: CASTGQGTYEQYF. Full variable domain (missing parts from reference TRBV5-1 and TRBJ2-7): KAGVTQTPRYLIKTRGQQVTLSCSPISGHRSVSWYQQTPGQGLQFLFEYFSETQRNKGNFPGRFSGRQFSNSRSEMNVSTLELGDSALYLCASTGQGTYEQYFGPGTRLTVT.

This clonotype was seen repeatedly, ten times or more. The chain links TRBV5-4 to TRBJ2-3; 11 bases fit TRBD2. V gave up 0 bases and J gave up 4 bases; unmatched junction bases: 4. The length of the CDR3 is 16 residues. The germline V gene encodes CDR1 SGHNT and CDR2 YYREEE (reference sequence). CDR3 sequence: CASSLASGRKADTQYF. The CDR3 DNA is TGTGCCAGCAGCTTGGCTAGCGGGAGGAAAGCAGATACGCAGTATTTT.

This clonotype occurred many times. The rearrangement links TRBV5-6 to TRBJ1-5, with a weak D call TRBD1 (6 bases). V was pared by 4 bases and J by 4 bases, with 18 bases between. The length of the CDR3 is 16 residues. Per the germline V gene, CDR1 is SGHDT and CDR2 is YYEEEE. Here the CDR3 DNA reads TGTGCCAGCAGCCGAAGTGGGGGCCGACAGAATCAGCCCCAGCATTTT. It yields the protein CASSRSGGRQNQPQHF.

This clonotype was observed many times. The chain links TRBV6-2 or TRBV6-3 to TRBJ2-5, with D perhaps given as TRBD1 or TRBD2 (5 bases each). The CDR3 has 14 residues. Trimming shortened V by 6 bases and J by 1 base, and 12 bases separated the two germline ends. Germline V lookup: CDR1 MNHEY, CDR2 SVGEGT. In DNA, the CDR3 is TGTGCCAGCAGCCCCCGGGACCGCCAAGAGACCCAGTACTTC. The encoded protein is CASSPRDRQETQYF.

This clonotype was observed many times. This chain joins TRBV20-1 and TRBJ2-3; TRBD2 matches at 8 bases. The ends lost 0 bases at V and 3 bases at J; junction bases unmatched: 5. This CDR3 contains 15 residues. From germline, CDR1 is DFQATT and CDR2 SNEGSKA (reference sequence). The chain's CDR3 is CSARDQREWTDTQYF. In DNA, the CDR3 is TGCAGTGCTAGAGATCAGCGGGAGTGGACAGATACGCAGTATTTT.

This clonotype has a count of ten or more. The chain has TRBV7-9 and TRBJ1-5, with 9 bases aligning to TRBD1. With V trimmed by 6 bases and J by 1 base, 10 bases remained unmatched. This CDR3 has 17 residues. CDR1 is SEHNR, CDR2 FQNEAQ, per germline (reference sequence). The CDR3 sequence is CASSSDRGVRSNQPQHF. CDR3 coding DNA: TGTGCCAGCAGTTCTGACAGGGGGGTACGGAGCAATCAGCCCCAGCATTTT. The full variable domain, its missing parts supplied by reference TRBV7-9 and TRBJ1-5, is DTGVSQNPRHKITKRGQNVTFRCDPISEHNRLYWYRQTLGQGPEFLTYFQNEAQLEKSRLLSDRFSAERPKGSFSTLEIQRTEQGDSAMYLCASSSDRGVRSNQPQHFGDGTRLSIL.

The sample holds many counts of this clonotype. This chain links TRBV5-1 with TRBJ2-7, with 7 bases fitting TRBD2. Trimming at V came to 0 bases and at J to 2 bases, leaving 11 bases not matched to a gene. Germline V gene lookup returns CDR1 SGHRS and CDR2 YFSETQ. CDR3 length: 17 amino acids. The DNA for the CDR3 is TGCGCCAGCAGCTTGGCCTCCGGGACTACCACTACCTACGAGCAGTACTTC. Protein: CASSLASGTTTTYEQYF.

The sample holds many counts of this clonotype. The rearrangement uses TRBV12-3 or TRBV12-4 and TRBJ1-4; no firm D call. V was trimmed by 3 bases and J by 7 bases, leaving 12 bases between them. The CDR3 loop spans 14 amino acids. The CDR3 coding sequence is TGTGCCAGCAGTTTCCGGGGAGGAGGTGAAAAACTGTTTTTT. Its protein product is CASSFRGGGEKLFF.

This clonotype has at least ten counts. J is TRBJ1-2 and V is TRBV7-2, with a weak D call TRBD1 (6 bases). The V and J ends lost 3 bases and 4 bases respectively, with 12 bases between them. Germline V gene lookup returns CDR1 SGHTA and CDR2 FQGNSA. CDR3 length: 14 amino acids. The CDR3 DNA follows: TGTGCCAGCAGCTTGGGGGGCGAAGGCTATGGCTACACCTTC. Residues: CASSLGGEGYGYTF.

This clonotype was recorded many times. This sequence joins TRBV4-2 and TRBJ2-3; maybe TRBD2 (6 bases). CDR3 size: 15 residues. The ends were cut back, 0 bases at V and 4 bases at J, with 11 bases in the middle. CDR1 is LGHNA, CDR2 YNFKEQ, per germline. CDR3 sequence: CASSQDSSVADTQYF. The CDR3 DNA reads TGTGCCAGCAGCCAAGACTCTAGCGTCGCAGATACGCAGTATTTT.

In this sample, this clonotype turned up many times. The gene calls are TRBV5-4 and TRBJ1-1; perhaps TRBD1 as D (5 bases). The CDR3 spans 17 residues. The V and J ends lost 1 base and 1 base respectively, with 17 bases between them. CDR1 and CDR2 (germline): SGHNT, YYREEE (reference sequence). This CDR3 reads CASSLIYLGVENTEAFF. The CDR3 region has the DNA TGTGCCAGCAGCTTGATATATTTAGGGGTTGAGAACACTGAAGCTTTCTTT.

J is TRBJ1-1 and V is TRBV20-1; D not resolved. The CDR3 has 15 amino acids. Germline V gene sequence: CDR1 DFQATT, CDR2 SNEGSKA (reference sequence). V was trimmed by 4 bases and J by 1 base, leaving 16 bases between them. The CDR3 DNA is TGCAGTGCTATTCCCCCGGACGGACGGAACACTGAAGCTTTCTTT. It encodes CSAIPPDGRNTEAFF.

This clonotype was observed a few times. The J gene is TRBJ2-7, the V gene TRBV6-6; TRBD2 agrees at 7 bases. There are 17 residues in the CDR3. After removal of 2 bases from V and 6 bases from J, the junction contained 16 bases not matched to a gene. Germline assignment: CDR1 MNHNY and CDR2 SVGAGI (reference sequence). This CDR3 is CASSYVYLVAGVGEQYF. The CDR3 bases are TGTGCCAGCAGTTACGTATACCTCGTGGCGGGAGTGGGCGAGCAGTACTTC.

The CDR3 DNA reads as TGCAGCGTGCTCAGCGGGACTGACGAGCAGTACTTC. Amino acid sequence: CSVLSGTDEQYF. V gene TRBV29-1 combines with J gene TRBJ2-7; 7 nucleotides align to TRBD2. Losses at the gene ends were 6 bases for V and 5 bases for J; bases not matched to a gene: 7. Germline CDR1 SQVTM, CDR2 ANQGSEA. The CDR3 extends over 12 amino acids.

At least ten counts were recorded for this clonotype. The rearrangement links TRBV6-2 or TRBV6-3 to TRBJ2-7; D uncertain. The CDR3 totals 11 residues. V was shortened by 6 bases and J by 6 bases, with 9 bases between the two germline ends. The germline gives CDR1 MNHEY, CDR2 SVGEGT. The CDR3 DNA is TGTGCCAGCAGCCAGCTGGTCGAGCAGTACTTC. Amino acids: CASSQLVEQYF.

This clonotype was observed at least ten times. V and J are TRBV20-1 and TRBJ1-1, with D possibly TRBD1 on 5 matching bases. CDR3 length: 13 amino acids. Germline V CDR1 and CDR2: DFQATT, SNEGSKA (reference sequence). CDR3 nucleotides: TGCAGGGGGAAACAGGACACGAACACTGAAGCTTTCTTT. Translation gives CRGKQDTNTEAFF.

This clonotype was counted ten times or more. The chain couples TRBV29-1 to TRBJ1-2, with D tentatively TRBD1 (6 bases). Trimming cost V 6 bases and J 0 bases, with 14 bases left between them. Germline V lookup: CDR1 SQVTM, CDR2 ANQGSEA. The CDR3 is 14 residues long. The chain's CDR3 is CSVLRTESNYGYTF. The DNA for the CDR3 is TGCAGCGTCCTCAGGACAGAGTCTAACTATGGCTACACCTTC.

V and J are TRBV7-8 and TRBJ2-1; D gene ambiguous. Germline V gene data show CDR1 as SGHVS and CDR2 as FQNEAQ. Trimming removed 0 bases from V and 6 bases from J, with 3 bases in between. The CDR3 is 12 amino acids. Here the CDR3 DNA reads TGTGCCAGCAGCTTAGCGGTCAATGAGCAGTTCTTC. Translating it yields CASSLAVNEQFF.

As to this clonotype: This may come from a read error, since a much larger clone is one base off. The chain links TRBV11-2 to TRBJ1-4; 8 bases align to TRBD1. The CDR3 is 15 residues long. Germline V CDR1 and CDR2: SGHAT, FQNNGV. V gave up 2 bases and J gave up 5 bases; unmatched junction bases: 4. In DNA, the CDR3 is TGTGCCAGCAGCTTACCCAGACAGGGGAATGAAAAACTGTTTTTT. It codes for CASSLPRQGNEKLFF.

This clonotype came up many times. This chain links TRBV20-1 with TRBJ2-1; 8 bases are a match to TRBD2. Germline trimming cut 5 bases from V and 6 bases from J; bases unmatched to any gene: 9. From germline, CDR1 is DFQATT and CDR2 SNEGSKA (reference sequence). CDR3 length: 14 amino acids. The CDR3 loop reads CSADGRAGVNEQFF. In DNA form, the CDR3 reads TGCAGTGCTGACGGACGAGCGGGAGTCAATGAGCAGTTCTTC.

This clonotype was counted many times. The V and J genes are TRBV24-1 and TRBJ2-3, with D uncertain. Germline CDR1 reads KGHDR; CDR2 reads SFDVKD. The CDR3 is 14 amino acids. With 3 bases removed from V and 0 bases from J, the gap between germline ends came to 6 bases. The CDR3 reads CATSDPGSTDTQYF. The CDR3 DNA is TGTGCCACCAGTGATCCGGGTAGCACAGATACGCAGTATTTT.

The rearrangement uses TRBV5-1 and TRBJ2-5; 9 bases line up with TRBD2. The CDR3 covers 15 residues. Germline lookup yields CDR1 SGHRS and CDR2 YFSETQ. J was trimmed by 1 base and V by 3 bases; bases with no gene match: 4. CDR3 nucleotide sequence: TGCGCCAGCAGCTCCGGGACTAGCTTCCAAGAGACCCAGTACTTC. It codes for CASSSGTSFQETQYF.

In its sample, this clonotype was seen many times. The genes are TRBV7-3 and TRBJ2-5; TRBD1 aligns across 9 bases. The germline V gene has CDR1 SGHTA and CDR2 FQGTGA. The V and J ends lost 5 bases and 7 bases, in that order; junction bases with no gene match: 11. The CDR3 runs to 15 residues. CDR3 DNA: TGTGCCAGCAGCAGCAGTTCGGGACAGGGCCTGACCCAGTACTTC. It yields the protein CASSSSSGQGLTQYF.

In this sample, this clonotype is medium-sized (0.01 to 0.1%). This sequence joins TRBV6-1 and TRBJ1-2; 8 bases agree with TRBD1. V lost 5 bases to trimming and J lost 1 base; unmatched junction nucleotides: 12. The CDR3 spans 17 residues. Germline lookup yields CDR1 MNHNS and CDR2 SASEGT. The CDR3 sequence: CASSPRTGTDINYGYTF. CDR3 bases: TGTGCCAGCAGTCCAAGGACAGGGACCGATATTAACTATGGCTACACCTTC.

J is TRBJ2-5 and V is TRBV4-1; 7 bases align to TRBD1. Germline trimming cut 4 bases from V and 5 bases from J; bases unmatched to any gene: 7. Germline V gene lookup returns CDR1 MGHRA and CDR2 YSYEKL. CDR3 length: 14 amino acids. In DNA form, the CDR3 reads TGCGCCAGCAGCCCCGTGACAGGGCATGAGACCCAGTACTTC. This sequence encodes CASSPVTGHETQYF.

This clonotype was counted at least ten times. The V and J genes are TRBV4-2 and TRBJ1-5; D uncertain. The CDR3 contains 14 residues. The germline V gene has CDR1 LGHNA and CDR2 YNFKEQ. Trimming took 0 bases from V and 6 from J, leaving 9 bases between them. The CDR3 sequence is CASSQDSTSQPQHF. CDR3 DNA sequence: TGTGCCAGCAGCCAAGATTCCACATCTCAGCCCCAGCATTTT.